This T cell receptor beta chain is from a study of CD8 T cells in ankylosing spondylitis (dated by TCRdb to 2015 to 2018). Some background on the complete study: To find TCR variants linked to disease, the study profiled T cell receptor beta repertoires in ankylosing spondylitis patients and healthy donors. The full study cohort was made up of about two dozen ankylosing spondylitis patients and 108 healthy donors. Samples of peripheral blood were taken, and for ankylosing spondylitis patients, synovial fluid was collected as well.

This clonotype occurred a few times. The antigen this receptor binds is unknown. Qualities for individual bases were not recorded, and no much larger clone is one base off. General conclusions and limits of the study: The disease-linked clones were reported to be significantly enriched in matched synovial fluid samples from ankylosing spondylitis patients. The disease-linked clones had a CD8+ phenotype and were found at relatively low frequencies in peripheral blood. Some motif variants were previously reported in synovial fluid and blood of reactive arthritis patients, suggesting common disease-initiation mechanisms. Blood from ankylosing spondylitis patients appeared to be characterized by a TCR beta motif composed of roughly eight highly homologous amino acid variants.

Data came from an Illumina HiSeq 2500. Quantitative 5'-RACE with molecular barcodes was the method used to prepare the TCR beta libraries. Per the authors' processing: Disease-linked TCR variants were identified with a new computational method built on a probabilistic model of VDJ rearrangement. TCRdb trimmed public reads at Q25 via fastp, called clones via MiXCR and kept in-frame beta chains. CDR3 protein sequences are deduplicated, and each keeps its most common genes and DNA. It is TCRdb's table, rather than the study itself, that gives the V and J calls and clone size. This sample has more than 300,000 distinct CDR3 sequences in its table, and around 7.6% of those were observed once. In total, the top ten clones hold about 14% of the sample. V is trimmed back by 6 bases and J by 4 bases, and the junction contains 8 bases that no gene match accounts for. The CDR3 measures 14 amino acids from cysteine to phenylalanine. Left in the record is the CDR3 DNA by itself, 42 bases read in frame from the first base. Per the germline V gene (reference sequence), DFQATT is the CDR1 and SNEGSKA is the CDR2.

The receptor chain draws on TRBV20-1 and TRBJ2-2; TRBD1 agrees with 7 junctional bases. The origin of this receptor is a male donor with ankylosing spondylitis. Sequencing was performed on blood, either unsorted or a sorted T cell fraction (not recorded which). Read as DNA, the sequence is TGCAGTGCGAGAATGACAGGGCCCACCGGGGAGCTGTTTTTT. This sequence encodes CSARMTGPTGELFF.